The entry below gives a single TCR beta chain sequence along with its context. This sample was taken from a study of blood T cell repertoires in COVID-19. Study summary: T cells, B-cell-depleted T cells, or PBMCs supplied cDNA or gDNA.

Categorization into cohorts depended on clinical history that participants reported. V was pared by 6 bases and J by 2 bases, with 12 bases between. In germline, CDR1 is MNHEY, CDR2 SVGAGI. The CDR3 has 14 residues. Per the original methods: Using reference gene primer amplification, nucleated cell counts were estimated. Libraries were prepared by immunoSEQ multiplex PCR; TCRdb keeps only in-frame clonotypes and omits some of them. V and J calls plus clone size are reproduced from that table; the DNA served to infer D and trimming. The table includes 200,000 to 250,000 clones, roughly 89% detected once.

The V gene is TRBV6-5, the J gene TRBJ2-3; D may be TRBD2 (5 bases). The source material was PBMCs or T cells enriched from blood (not recorded which). The TCR was taken from a woman between 35 and 50 years old who had recovered from COVID-19. In nucleotides, the CDR3 is TGTGCCAGCAGGCCCCCCGGGATCACAGATACGCAGTATTTT. Its translation is CASRPPGITDTQYF.